The 14 T cell receptor beta chains below come from one sample, sequenced in a study of Graves' ophthalmopathy and Graves' hyperthyroidism. Scientists amplified the TCR beta CDR3 regions from RNA transcripts. HTBI-primed RT-PCR formed the first round, and a multiplex PCR formed the second. TCRdb fed the multiplex PCR reads into MiXCR, producing one record per CDR3 protein. This table holds over a million distinct CDR3 sequences, about 38% found once. The sample comprised peripheral blood or thyroid tissue (not recorded which). These receptors were collected from an adult man with Graves' hyperthyroidism.

This chain connects TRBV12-3 or TRBV12-4 to TRBJ1-5; TRBD1 matches at 7 bases. This CDR3 contains 15 residues. J was trimmed by 5 bases and V by 7 bases; bases with no gene match: 11. The CDR3 is CASTLTGVADQPQHF. In DNA form, the CDR3 reads TGTGCCAGCACCCTAACAGGGGTAGCCGATCAGCCCCAGCATTTT.

This clonotype came up many times. This chain uses TRBV2 with TRBJ1-1; maybe TRBD1 (5 bases). CDR1 and CDR2 (germline): SNHLY, FYNNEI. The CDR3 totals 12 residues. Trimming removed 4 bases from V and 6 bases from J, with 9 bases in between. The CDR3 reads CASSAGGSEAFF. The CDR3 nucleotides read TGTGCCAGCAGTGCGGGGGGTTCTGAAGCTTTCTTT.

About this clonotype: A much larger clone lies a single base off, so this may be a read error. This is likely a read error, given that the CDR3 carries no conserved phenylalanine or tryptophan at its end. The chain recombines TRBV6-6 with TRBJ1-1, with a weak D call TRBD1 (5 bases). Germline V gives CDR1 MNHNY, CDR2 SVGAGI (reference sequence). This CDR3 contains 13 residues. V shed 8 bases and J shed 2 bases, with 12 bases lying between them. CDR3 coding DNA: TGTGCCAGCCTGCTAGGACAAAACACTGAAGCTTTCCTT. This encodes CASLLGQNTEAFL.

The chain links TRBV28 to TRBJ2-5; no reliable D call. Germline values: CDR1 MDHEN, CDR2 SYDVKM. The ends were cut back, 7 bases at V and 3 bases at J, with 12 bases in the middle. The CDR3 sequence is 13 residues long. The CDR3 reads CASTVRLEETQYF. The CDR3 bases are TGTGCCAGCACGGTGAGGTTGGAAGAGACCCAGTACTTC.

This clonotype was observed at least ten times. V and J are TRBV12-3 or TRBV12-4 and TRBJ1-2; a possible D gene is TRBD1 (5 bases). V was pared by 3 bases and J by 2 bases, with 13 bases between. This CDR3 contains 15 residues. CDR3 sequence reads: CASSFPGRTNYGYTF. DNA of the CDR3: TGTGCCAGCAGTTTCCCGGGACGGACCAACTATGGCTACACCTTC.

This clonotype was seen a few times. The chain has TRBV6-5 and TRBJ1-1; D perhaps matches TRBD1 (6 bases). V lost 5 bases to trimming and J lost 2 bases, with 12 bases between them. Germline V CDR1 and CDR2: MNHEY, SVGAGI. The CDR3 is 14 residues long. The CDR3: CASSRQAFNTEAFF. In DNA form, the CDR3 reads TGTGCCAGCAGTCGACAGGCCTTTAACACTGAAGCTTTCTTT.

This clonotype was detected a few times. V is TRBV4-3 and J is TRBJ2-7, with D possibly matching TRBD2 (6 bases). Trimming removed 0 bases at V and 6 bases at J, with 12 bases between. Germline lookup yields CDR1 LGHNA and CDR2 YSLEER. The CDR3 has 14 amino acids. CDR3 DNA sequence: TGCGCCAGCAGCCAAGAGGCTGGGGGGTTCGAGCAGTACTTC. This translates into CASSQEAGGFEQYF.

The CDR3: CASSLELSAGRTDTQYF. CDR3 DNA: TGTGCCAGCAGCTTGGAACTATCAGCGGGAAGGACAGATACGCAGTATTTT. The genes are TRBV5-4 and TRBJ2-3, with 7 bases aligning to TRBD2. The CDR3 contains 17 residues. CDR1 and CDR2 (germline): SGHNT, YYREEE (reference sequence). J gave up 3 bases and V 0 bases, and 10 bases lay outside the gene matches.

This clonotype appeared many times. This rearrangement joins TRBV9 to TRBJ1-1; D remains unclear. Germline CDR1 is SGDLS and CDR2 is YYNGEE. Between the trimmed V and J ends, which lost 0 bases and 7 bases, there was a span of 7 bases. This CDR3 region has 12 residues. CDR3 residues: CASSVEGHEAFF. As DNA, the CDR3 is TGTGCCAGCAGCGTAGAAGGCCATGAAGCTTTCTTT.

The V call is TRBV5-5, the J call TRBJ2-7; D is unresolved. Germline lookup yields CDR1 SGHKS and CDR2 YYEKEE (reference sequence). This CDR3 has 14 residues. V was pared by 0 bases and J by 3 bases, with 10 bases between. CDR3 sequence reads: CASSLDVANYEQYF. In DNA, the CDR3 is TGTGCCAGCAGCTTGGATGTTGCCAACTACGAGCAGTACTTC.

Note on this clonotype: Given a much more abundant clone one base away, this may be a read error. The chain is built from TRBV19 and TRBJ1-5, with 7 bases lining up with TRBD1. J gave up 1 base and V 7 bases, and 16 bases lay outside the gene matches. The CDR3 extends over 18 amino acids. The germline V gene encodes CDR1 LNHDA and CDR2 SQIVND (reference sequence). The CDR3 nucleotides are TGTGCCAGTACCACGTATTCGGGACAGATGAGCAGCAATCAGCCCCAGCATTTT. Its protein is CASTTYSGQMSSNQPQHF.

This clonotype was seen ten or more times. The chain couples TRBV20-1 to TRBJ2-7; no definite D call. The V gene lost 7 bases and the J gene lost 3 bases, with 7 bases spanning the gap. CDR3 length: 10 amino acids. The germline CDR1 and CDR2 sequences are DFQATT and SNEGSKA (reference sequence). The CDR3 here is CSVLGYEQYF. CDR3 DNA sequence: TGCAGTGTTCTAGGCTACGAGCAGTACTTC.

The chain is built from TRBV10-3 and TRBJ2-6; the match to TRBD1 covers 7 bases. The CDR3 totals 18 residues. CDR1 is ENHRY and CDR2 is SYGVKD in the germline V gene. The J segment lost 4 bases and the V segment lost 3 bases, leaving 12 bases of the junction unmatched. The CDR3 sequence is CAISDRGTALWGANVLTF. The CDR3 DNA is TGTGCCATCAGTGACAGGGGGACAGCCTTATGGGGGGCCAACGTCCTGACTTTC.

CDR3 nucleotide sequence: TGCAGTGCTAGAAAGACAGGGGGCAGGGGCACTGAAGCTTTCTTT. Translating it yields CSARKTGGRGTEAFF. The chain recombines TRBV20-1 with TRBJ1-1; 10 nucleotides line up with TRBD1. Unmatched junction bases numbered 7, after V lost 2 bases and J lost 4 bases. Germline CDR1 is DFQATT and CDR2 is SNEGSKA (reference sequence). The CDR3 extends over 15 amino acids.